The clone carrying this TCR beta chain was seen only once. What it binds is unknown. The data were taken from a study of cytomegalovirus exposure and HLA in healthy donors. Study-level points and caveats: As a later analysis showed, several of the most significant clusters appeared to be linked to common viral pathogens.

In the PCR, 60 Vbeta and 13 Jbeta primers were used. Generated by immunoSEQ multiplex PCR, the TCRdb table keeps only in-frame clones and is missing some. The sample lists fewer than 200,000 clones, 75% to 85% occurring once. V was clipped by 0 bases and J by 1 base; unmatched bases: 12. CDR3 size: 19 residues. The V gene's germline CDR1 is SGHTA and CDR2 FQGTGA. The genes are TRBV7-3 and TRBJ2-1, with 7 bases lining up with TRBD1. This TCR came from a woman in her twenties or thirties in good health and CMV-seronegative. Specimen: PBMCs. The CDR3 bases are TGTGCCAGCAGCTTAACGAGGGAAAAGACAGGGTTGTCCTACAATGAGCAGTTCTTC. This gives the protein CASSLTREKTGLSYNEQFF. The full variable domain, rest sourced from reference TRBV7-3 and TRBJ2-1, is GAGVSQTPSNKVTEKGKYVELRCDPISGHTALYWYRQSLGQGPEFLIYFQGTGAADDSGLPNDRFFAVRPEGSVSTLKIQRTERGDSAVYLCASSLTREKTGLSYNEQFFGPGTRLTVL.